Below are 3 T cell receptor beta chains sequenced from a single sample in a study of blood T cell repertoires in COVID-19. Data came from immunoSEQ multiplex PCR; TCRdb stores just in-frame clones and leaves some out. Counted here are 400,000 to 500,000 clones, around nine tenths occurring once; the ten biggest clones make up about 1.5%. Material: PBMCs or T cells enriched from blood (not recorded which). These receptors were obtained from a woman aged 18-30 years who had been exposed to COVID-19.

This chain uses TRBV7-2 with TRBJ2-1; 9 bases line up with TRBD1. The V gene's germline CDR1 is SGHTA and CDR2 FQGNSA. This CDR3 spans 17 amino acids. J was trimmed by 5 bases and V by 0 bases; bases with no gene match: 8. The chain's CDR3 is CASSLAVIGTGHNEQFF. CDR3 sequence (DNA): TGTGCCAGCAGCTTAGCCGTAATAGGGACAGGGCACAATGAGCAGTTCTTC.

The rearrangement joins TRBV6-5 to TRBJ1-2, with D unresolved. V lost 6 bases and J lost 5, with 16 bases in between. The CDR3 spans 14 residues. Germline CDR1 reads MNHEY; CDR2 reads SVGAGI. CDR3 in amino acids: CASSTPTRGYGYTF. As DNA, the CDR3 is TGTGCCAGCAGCACCCCCACCCGAGGTTATGGCTACACCTTC.

This sequence joins TRBV2 and TRBJ2-7; TRBD1 aligns across 8 bases. Germline V lookup: CDR1 SNHLY, CDR2 FYNNEI. CDR3 length: 14 residues. V lost 6 bases and J lost 5; bases outside the gene matches: 9. The CDR3 reads CASRKGQGVHEQYF. The DNA for the CDR3 is TGTGCCAGCAGGAAAGGACAGGGCGTCCACGAGCAGTACTTC.